The source of this T cell receptor (beta chain) is a study of regulatory T cells in long-lasting Graves disease. For the study at large: Patients with persistent Graves' disease had over 5 years of antithyroid drugs and persistent TSH receptor antibodies.

General observations from the study: TCR diversity in persistent Graves' patients was below that of newly diagnosed ones. There was favoring of TRBV28, TRBJ1-2 and TRBJ2-5 in persistent disease. Accuracy was perhaps lowered by the small sample size.

The CDR3 contains 18 residues. Germline-derived CDR1 and CDR2 are MDHEN and SYDVKM. V lost 3 bases, J lost 0 bases, and 18 bases lay in between. Comments on this clonotype: Its antigen is not identified.

This sample's time point: persistent/refractory GD, antithyroid drugs over 5 years with positive TRAb. The TCR library was prepared using RNA isolated from PBMCs. Relying on iRepertoire HTBI primers and Arm-PCR of CDR3 regions, the team built TCR beta libraries. Via MiXCR, TCRdb re-called the multiplex PCR reads, giving one row per CDR3 protein. The table includes 360,000 or so distinct CDR3 sequences, roughly 23% detected once. This sequence joins TRBV28 and TRBJ2-1; D could derive from TRBD1 or TRBD2 (5 bases each). The sample in question was peripheral blood mononuclear cells (PBMCs), obtained when the disease was refractory, from a patient treated with antithyroid drugs. The clonotype originates from a woman between 35 and 50 years old with Graves disease. The CDR3 nucleotides are TGTGCCAGCAGTTTGACGTTTATTGCAGGGAGCTCCTACAATGAGCAGTTCTTC. It translates to CASSLTFIAGSSYNEQFF.